This T cell receptor beta chain was retrieved from a study of tumor-infiltrating lymphocytes in primary liver carcinoma. Looking at the study overall: Both sexes were represented among patients, who were 30 to 69 years old.

This clonotype was detected many times. Each 20-30 mg portion of unsorted bulk tissue served as the source for co-extraction of RNA and DNA. Germline-derived CDR1 and CDR2 are SEHNR and FQNEAQ (reference sequence). V was clipped by 3 bases and J by 2 bases, with 10 bases between them. This CDR3 is 14 amino acids long. TCR beta cDNA was made from 400 to 500 ng total RNA with a constant-region primer. Amplification in three nested multiplex PCR rounds with slightly modified ARM-PCR gave rise to TCR beta libraries. The study ran its first two PCR rounds for nine to ten cycles each, using TRBV1-TRBV30 forward primers and a C-beta reverse primer. TCRdb called the multiplex PCR reads again in MiXCR, with one record for every CDR3 protein. The sample contains about 120,000 distinct CDR3 sequences, about two thirds of which appear only once.

The receptor comes from a woman aged 60-75 years with primary liver carcinoma and hepatitis B virus infection. What was sequenced was tumor-adjacent normal liver tissue. The chain recombines TRBV7-9 with TRBJ1-2, with no clear D. Written as DNA, the CDR3 is TGTGCCAGCAGCTTCGTTGGCAGGAACTATGGCTACACCTTC. This translates into CASSFVGRNYGYTF.